The rows below give T cell receptor beta chains drawn from one sample of a study of regulatory T cells in long-lasting Graves disease. TCRdb independently ran MiXCR on the multiplex PCR reads; one entry per CDR3 protein. Of roughly 220,000 distinct CDR3 sequences in the sample, about 17% are singletons; the top ten hold about 20%. The specimen was peripheral blood mononuclear cells (PBMCs), collected at new diagnosis, from a patient treated with antithyroid drugs. All receptors derive from a female donor with Graves disease. The CDR3 runs from the conserved cysteine through the conserved F or W. D genes are given only for firm matches. Size is stated for part of the rows, as once, few or many counts, or as a class when the clone is expanded.

TRBV20-1,.,TRBJ1-1,many,TGCAGTGCTAGTGTGGGCGGGGATGGCACTGAAGCTTTCTTT,CSASVGGDGTEAFF
TRBV3-1,.,TRBJ2-2,many,TGTGCCAGCAGCCTCCCTGGTCGGGGCGGGGAGCTGTTTTTT,CASSLPGRGGELFF
TRBV19,.,TRBJ1-2,many,TGTGCCAGTAGTCTCAGCGACGGTTTCTATGGCTACACCTTC,CASSLSDGFYGYTF
TRBV30,.,TRBJ1-4,many,TGTGCCTGGTCTACAGGAGCTAATGAAAAACTGTTTTTT,CAWSTGANEKLFF
TRBV4-1,TRBD1,TRBJ1-5,.,TGCGCCAGCAGTCCGACAGGGAGCCCTAATCAGCCCCAGCATTTT,CASSPTGSPNQPQHF
TRBV9,.,TRBJ2-5,many,TGTGCCAGCAACAATCGCAGGGAAGAGACCCAGTACTTC,CASNNRREETQYF
TRBV4-1,TRBD2,TRBJ2-3,few,TGCGCCAGCAGCCGATGGGGGACTAGCGGGACTGCAGATACGCAGTATTTT,CASSRWGTSGTADTQYF
TRBV5-1,.,TRBJ2-5,many,TGCGCCAGCAGCTCCCGGATTGGGCTCGCAGAGACCCAGTACTTC,CASSSRIGLAETQYF
TRBV28,.,TRBJ2-5,many,TGTGCCAGCAGTCTGTTAGAGACCCAGTACTTC,CASSLLETQYF
TRBV12-3/TRBV12-4,.,TRBJ2-1,many,TGTGCCAGCAGTTTGGACTTAGATGAGCAGTTCTTC,CASSLDLDEQFF
TRBV29-1,.,TRBJ2-7,.,TGCAGCGCGGGACACCCAGACTCCTACGAGCAGTACTTC,CSAGHPDSYEQYF
TRBV5-6,.,TRBJ1-1,many,TGTGCCAGCAGCCCTGGGAATCTGAACACTGAAGCTTTCTTT,CASSPGNLNTEAFF
TRBV6-2/TRBV6-3,.,TRBJ2-5,.,TGTGCCAGCAATGACCGGGAACAAGAGACCCAGTACTTC,CASNDREQETQYF
TRBV11-3,TRBD1,TRBJ1-2,.,TGTGCCAGCAGCTTACAACGGACAGGGGGGAACTATGGCTACACCTTC,CASSLQRTGGNYGYTF
TRBV7-2,.,TRBJ2-6,many,TGTGCCAGCAGCTTATCGATCTCTGGGGCCAACGTCCTGACTTTC,CASSLSISGANVLTF